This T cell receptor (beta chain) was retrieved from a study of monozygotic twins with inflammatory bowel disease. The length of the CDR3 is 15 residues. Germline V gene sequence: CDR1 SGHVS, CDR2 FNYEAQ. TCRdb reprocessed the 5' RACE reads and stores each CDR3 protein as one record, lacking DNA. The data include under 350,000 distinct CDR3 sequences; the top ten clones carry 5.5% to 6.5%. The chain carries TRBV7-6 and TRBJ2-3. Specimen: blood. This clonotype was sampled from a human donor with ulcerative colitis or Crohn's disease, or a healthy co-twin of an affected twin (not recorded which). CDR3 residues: CASSVRMGSTDTQYF. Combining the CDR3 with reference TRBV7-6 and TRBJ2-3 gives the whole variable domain GAGVSQSPRYKVTKRGQDVALRCDPISGHVSLYWYRQALGQGPEFLTYFNYEAQQDKSGLPNDRFSAERPEGSISTLTIQRTEQRDSAMYRCASSVRMGSTDTQYFGPGTRLTVL.